A single sample gave rise to the 7 T cell receptor beta chains below, sequenced in a study of T cell changes during pregnancy in multiple sclerosis. Some clones are missing from TCRdb's copy, which holds only in-frame ones; the method was immunoSEQ multiplex PCR. The repertoire holds tens of thousands of clones, with approximately 92% as singletons. Sequenced here: CD8+ T cells from peripheral blood mononuclear cells, sampled in the third trimester of pregnancy. Receptors originate from a female donor in good health, enrolled as a control in a pregnancy study.

CDR3: CATAAGETYNEQFF. In DNA, the CDR3 is TGTGCCACCGCAGCGGGGGAGACATACAATGAGCAGTTCTTC. V usage is TRBV19 and J usage is TRBJ2-1; 8 nucleotides align to TRBD2. The CDR3 runs 14 residues. Germline V gene data show CDR1 as LNHDA and CDR2 as SQIVND (reference sequence). Trimming took 10 bases from V and 4 from J; bases not matched to a gene: 9.

The chain joins TRBV11-1 to TRBJ2-7; 10 bases match TRBD2. Trimming at V came to 7 bases and at J to 6 bases, leaving 9 bases not matched to a gene. CDR3 size: 14 residues. Germline V gives CDR1 SGHAT, CDR2 FQDESV (reference sequence). The CDR3 region is CASTQGLAQTEQYF. The CDR3 bases are TGTGCCAGCACCCAGGGACTAGCGCAGACCGAGCAGTACTTC.

The chain couples TRBV7-6 to TRBJ2-6; 8 bases line up with TRBD2. The germline V gene has CDR1 SGHVS and CDR2 FNYEAQ. Germline trimming cut 5 bases from V and 1 base from J; bases unmatched to any gene: 7. The CDR3 consists of 17 residues. The CDR3 sequence: CASSPSGTSSGANVLTF. As DNA, the CDR3 is TGTGCCAGCAGCCCTAGTGGGACTAGTTCTGGGGCCAACGTCCTGACTTTC. Full variable domain (outside the CDR3, taken from reference TRBV7-6 and TRBJ2-6): GAGVSQSPRYKVTKRGQDVALRCDPISGHVSLYWYRQALGQGPEFLTYFNYEAQQDKSGLPNDRFSAERPEGSISTLTIQRTEQRDSAMYRCASSPSGTSSGANVLTFGAGSRLTVL.

The chain is built from TRBV11-2 and TRBJ2-3; no clear D. Trimming pared 0 bases from V and 6 bases from J, leaving 16 bases between. The CDR3 spans 16 residues. Germline V gives CDR1 SGHAT, CDR2 FQNNGV. The CDR3 nucleotides read TGTGCCAGCAGCTTAGATCAGACCCGACTGTGGGATACGCAGTATTTT. It codes for CASSLDQTRLWDTQYF.

This clone was found once. The V call is TRBV5-6, the J call TRBJ2-7, with 7 bases fitting TRBD2. The junction had 2 bases not matched to a gene; V was cut back by 2 bases and J by 0 bases. In germline, CDR1 is SGHDT, CDR2 YYEEEE. This CDR3 has 14 residues. The CDR3, as DNA: TGTGCCAGCAGCTTCGGGGGGAGCTCCTACGAGCAGTACTTC. This translates into CASSFGGSSYEQYF.

The chain has TRBV9 and TRBJ1-2; weak D call: TRBD1 (5 bases). The CDR3 runs to 18 residues. The germline gives CDR1 SGDLS, CDR2 YYNGEE. V dropped 2 bases and J dropped 5 bases, with 25 bases sitting between them. The CDR3 here is CASSVNSGDFIGPYGYTF. Written as DNA, the CDR3 is TGTGCCAGCAGCGTTAATTCTGGGGACTTTATCGGTCCTTATGGCTACACCTTC.

DNA of the CDR3: TGTGCCAGCTCACCAAAAGGGACAGCCTCTTACGAGCAGTACTTC. Amino acids: CASSPKGTASYEQYF. The chain uses TRBV18 and TRBJ2-7, with 7 bases that match TRBD1. J gave up 4 bases and V 2 bases, and 8 bases lay outside the gene matches. Germline values: CDR1 KGHSH, CDR2 LQKENI. The CDR3 has 15 amino acids.